The 7 T cell receptor beta chains below all came from one sample that was sequenced in a study of T-cell memory formation after mild COVID-19. TCRdb itself ran the 5' RACE reads through MiXCR, one entry per CDR3 protein. There are 200,000 to 250,000 distinct CDR3 sequences in the sample; 15% occur only once, and under 2.5% lies in the top ten. Source material: PBMCs or a T cell subset sorted from them (not recorded which). The receptor set was obtained from an adult woman who had mild COVID-19 (a few samples of this study predate the infection). Cell type and time point are not known.

V and J are TRBV20-1 and TRBJ2-3, with D perhaps TRBD2 (6 bases). The CDR3 length is 15 residues. Germline CDR1 DFQATT, CDR2 SNEGSKA (reference sequence). V lost 4 bases and J 2 bases, leaving 16 bases between the germline ends. CDR3 sequence reads: CSATVGTSTTDTQYF. Written as DNA, the CDR3 is TGCAGTGCTACCGTGGGGACTTCCACCACAGATACGCAGTATTTT.

This rearrangement joins TRBV7-9 to TRBJ1-1; 7 positions match TRBD1. The CDR3 length is 14 residues. CDR1 is SEHNR, CDR2 FQNEAQ, per germline (reference sequence). The junction had 4 bases not matched to a gene; V was cut back by 5 bases and J by 1 base. Written as DNA, the CDR3 is TGTGCCAGCAGCCTACAGGGGAAGAACACTGAAGCTTTCTTT. It specifies CASSLQGKNTEAFF.

The V and J genes are TRBV11-2 and TRBJ2-2; possible D gene TRBD2, 5 bases. The CDR3 contains 16 residues. In germline, CDR1 is SGHAT, CDR2 FQNNGV. Trimming removed 1 base from V and 2 bases from J, with 11 bases in between. CDR3 coding DNA: TGTGCCAGCAGCTTAGCCGCCTCGGGAAACACCGGGGAGCTGTTTTTT. This sequence encodes CASSLAASGNTGELFF.

The rearrangement joins TRBV4-1 to TRBJ2-2; 7 nucleotides align to TRBD1. V dropped 3 bases and J dropped 6; count of bases not matched to a gene: 10. CDR3 size: 16 residues. Germline V gives CDR1 MGHRA, CDR2 YSYEKL. In DNA form, the CDR3 reads TGCGCCAGCAGCCAGAGCAGACAGGGATCGGCCGGGGAGCTGTTTTTT. It encodes CASSQSRQGSAGELFF.

V is TRBV4-1 and J is TRBJ1-3, with D hard to call. V lost 0 bases and J lost 4, with 16 bases in between. Germline lookup yields CDR1 MGHRA and CDR2 YSYEKL. This CDR3 spans 17 amino acids. The CDR3 is CASSQELLSGNGNTIYF. The CDR3 bases are TGCGCCAGCAGCCAAGAATTGCTCTCGGGGAACGGAAACACCATATATTTT.

This clonotype occurred many times. The chain combines TRBV28 with TRBJ2-2; D is possibly TRBD1 (5 bases). This CDR3 has 16 residues. Germline V CDR1 and CDR2: MDHEN, SYDVKM. The V end lost 4 bases, the J end lost 5 bases, and 17 bases lay between the germline ends. The CDR3 DNA is TGTGCCAGCAGTTCGATAGGACATCCTTCGACCGGGGAGCTGTTTTTT. Residues: CASSSIGHPSTGELFF. Combining the CDR3 with reference TRBV28 and TRBJ2-2 gives the whole variable domain DVKVTQSSRYLVKRTGEKVFLECVQDMDHENMFWYRQDPGLGLRLIYFSYDVKMKEKGDIPEGYSVSREKKERFSLILESASTNQTSMYLCASSSIGHPSTGELFFGEGSRLTVL.

The V and J genes are TRBV12-3 or TRBV12-4 and TRBJ1-2; 12 nucleotides line up with TRBD1. This CDR3 spans 14 amino acids. V gave up 6 bases and J gave up 8 bases; unmatched junction bases: 7. The chain's CDR3 is CASSWGQGAQGYTF. The CDR3 DNA follows: TGTGCCAGCAGCTGGGGACAGGGGGCGCAGGGCTACACCTTC.